The source of this TCR beta chain is a study of blood T cell repertoires in COVID-19. Sequencing was performed with immunoSEQ multiplex PCR; in TCRdb, only in-frame clones are kept and a portion is missing. The sample holds 200,000 to 250,000 clones, approximately 86% seen once. Trimming removed 4 bases from V and 8 bases from J; junction bases left unmatched: 6. From germline, CDR1 is MNHEY and CDR2 SMNVEV (reference sequence). The CDR3 runs 14 residues. The rearrangement joins TRBV27 to TRBJ1-2; 11 nucleotides align to TRBD1. This TCR derives from a woman under 40 with COVID-19, enrolled during active disease. Source material: peripheral blood. The CDR3 region is CASSSGQGVGGYTF. The DNA for the CDR3 is TGTGCCAGCAGTTCGGGACAGGGGGTTGGGGGCTACACCTTC.